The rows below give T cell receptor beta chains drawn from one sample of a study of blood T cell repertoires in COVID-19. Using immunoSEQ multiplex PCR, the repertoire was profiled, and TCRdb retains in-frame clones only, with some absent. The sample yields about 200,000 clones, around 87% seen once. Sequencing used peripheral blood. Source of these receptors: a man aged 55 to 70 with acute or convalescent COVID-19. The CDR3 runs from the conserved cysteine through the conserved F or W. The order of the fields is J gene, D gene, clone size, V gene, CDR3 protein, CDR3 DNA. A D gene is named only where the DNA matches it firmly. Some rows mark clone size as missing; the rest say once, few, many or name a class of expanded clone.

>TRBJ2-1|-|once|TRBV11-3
CASSSGTSFRNEQFF
TGTGCCAGCAGCTCCGGGACATCTTTTAGGAATGAGCAGTTCTTC
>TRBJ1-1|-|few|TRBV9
CASSSMNTEAFF
TGTGCCAGCAGCAGCATGAACACTGAAGCTTTCTTT
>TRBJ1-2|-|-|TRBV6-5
CASRTGFGYTF
TGTGCCAGCAGAACCGGGTTTGGCTACACCTTC
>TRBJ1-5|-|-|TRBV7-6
CASSLVTDTPPQHF
TGTGCCAGCAGCTTGGTGACAGACACTCCGCCCCAGCATTTT
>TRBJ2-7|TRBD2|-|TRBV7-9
CASSLAGGYEQYF
TGTGCCAGCAGCTTGGCGGGGGGCTACGAGCAGTACTTC
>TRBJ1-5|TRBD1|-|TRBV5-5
CASSPVRTGKINQPQHF
TGTGCCAGCAGCCCGGTCAGGACAGGGAAGATCAATCAGCCCCAGCATTTT
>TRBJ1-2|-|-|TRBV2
CASSDQGQDYGYTF
TGTGCCAGCAGTGATCAGGGGCAGGACTATGGCTACACCTTC
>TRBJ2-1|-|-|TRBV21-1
CASSNTSGGALSEQFF
TGTGCCAGCAGCAATACAAGCGGGGGGGCCTTAAGTGAGCAGTTCTTC
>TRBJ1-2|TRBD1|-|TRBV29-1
CSVVRTGTSGYTF
TGCAGCGTTGTCCGGACAGGGACAAGTGGCTACACCTTC
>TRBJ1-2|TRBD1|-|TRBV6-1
CASSEATGVGYGYTF
TGTGCCAGCAGTGAGGCGACAGGGGTCGGCTATGGCTACACCTTC
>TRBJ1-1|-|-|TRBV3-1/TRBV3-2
CASSQDRDTEAFF
TGTGCCAGCAGCCAAGATCGAGACACTGAAGCTTTCTTT
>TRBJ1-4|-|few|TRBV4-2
CASSLIDSDEKLFF
TGTGCCAGCAGCCTCATCGACAGTGATGAAAAACTGTTTTTT
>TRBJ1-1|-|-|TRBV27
CASSEAANTEAFF
TGTGCCAGCAGTGAGGCCGCGAACACTGAAGCTTTCTTT
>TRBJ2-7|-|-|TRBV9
CASSVGEGGYEQYF
TGTGCCAGCAGCGTAGGGGAAGGGGGTTACGAGCAGTACTTC
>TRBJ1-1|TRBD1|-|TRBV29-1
CSVETGAGTEAFF
TGCAGCGTCGAGACAGGGGCGGGGACTGAAGCTTTCTTT
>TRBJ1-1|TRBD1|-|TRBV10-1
CASSESIGQGTGKAFF
TGCGCCAGCAGTGAGTCGATTGGACAGGGGACGGGAAAAGCTTTCTTT
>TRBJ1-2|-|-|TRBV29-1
CSTSQGRSYGYTF
TGCAGCACATCCCAGGGGCGAAGCTATGGCTACACCTTC
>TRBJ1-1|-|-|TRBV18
CASSPGRQEGTEAFF
TGTGCCAGCTCACCGGGTCGCCAAGAGGGCACTGAAGCTTTCTTT
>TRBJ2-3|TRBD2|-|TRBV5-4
CASSWGGSDTQYF
TGTGCCAGCAGCTGGGGGGGGTCAGATACGCAGTATTTT
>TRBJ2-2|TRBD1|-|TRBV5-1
CASSLLPGTGGIGELFF
TGCGCCAGCAGCTTACTCCCTGGTACAGGGGGGATCGGGGAGCTGTTTTTT
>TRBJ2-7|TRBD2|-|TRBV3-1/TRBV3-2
CASSLREGPYEQYF
TGTGCCAGCAGCCTACGGGAGGGACCCTACGAGCAGTACTTC
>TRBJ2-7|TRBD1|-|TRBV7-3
CASSQGQGRSYEQYF
TGTGCCAGCAGCCAAGGACAGGGTCGGTCCTACGAGCAGTACTTC
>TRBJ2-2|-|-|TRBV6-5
CASTLVGLNTGELFF
TGTGCCAGCACCCTCGTGGGCTTAAACACCGGGGAGCTGTTTTTT
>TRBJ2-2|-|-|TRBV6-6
CASTPGGFGELFF
TGTGCCAGCACCCCCGGGGGTTTCGGGGAGCTGTTTTTT
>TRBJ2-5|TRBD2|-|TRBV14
CASSQKGTSGGFQETQYF
TGTGCCAGCAGCCAAAAGGGAACTAGCGGGGGGTTCCAGGAGACCCAGTACTTC
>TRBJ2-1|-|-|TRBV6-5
CASSYGSSYNEQFF
TGTGCCAGCAGTTACGGCAGCTCCTACAATGAGCAGTTCTTC
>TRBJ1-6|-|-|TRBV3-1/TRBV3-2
CASSLRTENSPLHF
TGTGCCAGCAGCCTCCGAACGGAGAATTCACCCCTCCACTTT
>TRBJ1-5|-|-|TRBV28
CASSSTAQGSNQPQHF
TGTGCCAGCAGTTCCACGGCTCAGGGGAGCAATCAGCCCCAGCATTTT